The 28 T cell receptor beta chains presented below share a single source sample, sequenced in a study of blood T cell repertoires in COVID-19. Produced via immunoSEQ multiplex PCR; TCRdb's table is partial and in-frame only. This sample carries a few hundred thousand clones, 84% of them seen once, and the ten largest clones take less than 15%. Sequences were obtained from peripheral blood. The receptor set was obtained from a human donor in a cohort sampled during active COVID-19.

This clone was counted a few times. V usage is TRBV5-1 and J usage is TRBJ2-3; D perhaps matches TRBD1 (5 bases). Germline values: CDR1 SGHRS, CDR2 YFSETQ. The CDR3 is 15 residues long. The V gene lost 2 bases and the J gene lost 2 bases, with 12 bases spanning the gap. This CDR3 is CASSFIRADTDTQYF. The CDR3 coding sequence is TGCGCCAGCAGCTTCATCAGGGCAGACACAGATACGCAGTATTTT.

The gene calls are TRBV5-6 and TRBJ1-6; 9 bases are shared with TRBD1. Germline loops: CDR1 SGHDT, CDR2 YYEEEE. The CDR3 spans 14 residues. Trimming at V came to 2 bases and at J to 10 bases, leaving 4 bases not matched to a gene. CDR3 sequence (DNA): TGTGCCAGCAGCTTTGGGACAGGGCGCTCACCCCTCCACTTT. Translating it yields CASSFGTGRSPLHF.

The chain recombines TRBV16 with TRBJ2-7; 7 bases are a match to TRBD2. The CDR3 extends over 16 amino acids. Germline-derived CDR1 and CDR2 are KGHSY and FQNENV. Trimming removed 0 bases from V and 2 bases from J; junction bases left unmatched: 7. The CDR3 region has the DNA TGTGCCAGCAGCCAATCGATGGGGGGGACGACCTACGAGCAGTACTTC. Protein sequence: CASSQSMGGTTYEQYF.

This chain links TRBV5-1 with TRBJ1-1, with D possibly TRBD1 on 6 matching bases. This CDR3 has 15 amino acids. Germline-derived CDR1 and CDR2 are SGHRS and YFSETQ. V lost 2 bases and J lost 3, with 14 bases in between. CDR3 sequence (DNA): TGCGCCAGCAGCTTCGGACAGCAGGGGTACACTGAAGCTTTCTTT. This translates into CASSFGQQGYTEAFF.

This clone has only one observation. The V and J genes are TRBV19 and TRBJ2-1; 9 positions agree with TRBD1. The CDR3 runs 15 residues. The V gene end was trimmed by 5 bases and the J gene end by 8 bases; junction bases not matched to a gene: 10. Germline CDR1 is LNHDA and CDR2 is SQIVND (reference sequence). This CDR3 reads CASSYNRGLRDEQFF. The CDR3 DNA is TGTGCCAGTAGTTACAACAGGGGGCTTAGAGATGAGCAGTTCTTC. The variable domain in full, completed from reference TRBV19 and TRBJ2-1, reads DGGITQSPKYLFRKEGQNVTLSCEQNLNHDAMYWYRQDPGQGLRLIYYSQIVNDFQKGDIAEGYSVSREKKESFPLTVTSAQKNPTAFYLCASSYNRGLRDEQFFGPGTRLTVL.

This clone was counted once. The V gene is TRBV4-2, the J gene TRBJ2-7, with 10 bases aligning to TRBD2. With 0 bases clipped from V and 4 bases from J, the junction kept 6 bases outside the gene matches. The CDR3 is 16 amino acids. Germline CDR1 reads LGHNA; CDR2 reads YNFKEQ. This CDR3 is CASSQDLASGSYEQYF. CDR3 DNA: TGTGCCAGCAGCCAAGATCTGGCTAGCGGGAGTTACGAGCAGTACTTC.

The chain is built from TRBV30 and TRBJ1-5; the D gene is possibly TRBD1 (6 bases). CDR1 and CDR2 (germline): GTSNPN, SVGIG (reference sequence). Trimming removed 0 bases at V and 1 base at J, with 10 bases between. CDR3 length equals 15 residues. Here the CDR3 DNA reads TGTGCCTGGAGTGTGGGGGGGGCCAGCAATCAGCCCCAGCATTTT. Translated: CAWSVGGASNQPQHF.

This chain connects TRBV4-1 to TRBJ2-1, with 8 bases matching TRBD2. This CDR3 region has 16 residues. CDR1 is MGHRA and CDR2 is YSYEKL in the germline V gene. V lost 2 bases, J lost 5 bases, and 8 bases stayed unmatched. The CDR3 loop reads CASSQIAGIGNNEQFF. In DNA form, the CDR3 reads TGCGCCAGCAGCCAAATAGCGGGAATTGGAAACAATGAGCAGTTCTTC.

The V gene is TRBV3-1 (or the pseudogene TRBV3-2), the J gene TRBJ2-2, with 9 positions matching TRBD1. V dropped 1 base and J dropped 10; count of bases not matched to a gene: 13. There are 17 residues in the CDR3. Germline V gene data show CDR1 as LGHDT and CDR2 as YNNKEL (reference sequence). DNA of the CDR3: TGTGCCAGCAGCCAAGTGTGGGCACAGGGGGCCGACGAGGAGCTGTTTTTT. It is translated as CASSQVWAQGADEELFF.

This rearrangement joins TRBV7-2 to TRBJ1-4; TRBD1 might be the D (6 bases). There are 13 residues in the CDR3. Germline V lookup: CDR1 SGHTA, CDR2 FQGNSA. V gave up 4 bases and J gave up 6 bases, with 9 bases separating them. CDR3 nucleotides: TGTGCCAGCAGCTCCCAGGGGTATGAAAAACTGTTTTTT. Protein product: CASSSQGYEKLFF.

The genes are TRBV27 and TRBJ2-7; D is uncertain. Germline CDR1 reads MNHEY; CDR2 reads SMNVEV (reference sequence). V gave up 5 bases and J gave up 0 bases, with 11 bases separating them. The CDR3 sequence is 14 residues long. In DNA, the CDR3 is TGTGCCAGCAGTCCAAGATATAGCTCCTACGAGCAGTACTTC. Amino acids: CASSPRYSSYEQYF.

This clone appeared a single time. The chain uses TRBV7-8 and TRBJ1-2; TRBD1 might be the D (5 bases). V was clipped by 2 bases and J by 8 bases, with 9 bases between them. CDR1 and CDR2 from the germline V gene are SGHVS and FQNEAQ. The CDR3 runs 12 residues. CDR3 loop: CASSLRTGGYTF. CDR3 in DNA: TGTGCCAGCAGCTTAAGAACAGGAGGCTACACCTTC. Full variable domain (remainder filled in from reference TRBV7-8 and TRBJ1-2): GAGVSQSPRYKVAKRGQDVALRCDPISGHVSLFWYQQALGQGPEFLTYFQNEAQLDKSGLPSDRFFAERPEGSVSTLKIQRTQQEDSAVYLCASSLRTGGYTFGSGTRLTVV.

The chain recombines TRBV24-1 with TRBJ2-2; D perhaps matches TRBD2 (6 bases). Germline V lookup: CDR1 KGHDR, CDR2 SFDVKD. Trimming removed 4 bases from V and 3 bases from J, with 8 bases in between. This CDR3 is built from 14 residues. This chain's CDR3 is CATSEGTYTGELFF. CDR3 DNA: TGTGCCACCAGTGAAGGGACTTACACCGGGGAGCTGTTTTTT.

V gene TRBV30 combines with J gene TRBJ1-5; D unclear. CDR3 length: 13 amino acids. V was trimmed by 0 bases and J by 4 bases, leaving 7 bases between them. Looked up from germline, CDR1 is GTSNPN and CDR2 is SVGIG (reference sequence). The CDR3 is CAWSVPRNQPQHF. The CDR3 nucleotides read TGTGCCTGGAGTGTACCCAGAAATCAGCCCCAGCATTTT.

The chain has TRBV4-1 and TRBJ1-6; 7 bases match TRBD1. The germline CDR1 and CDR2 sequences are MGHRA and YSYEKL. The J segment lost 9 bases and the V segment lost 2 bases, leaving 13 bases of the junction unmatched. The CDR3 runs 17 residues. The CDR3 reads CASSQTGTGALGSPLHF. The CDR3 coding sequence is TGCGCCAGCAGCCAAACTGGCACAGGGGCTCTCGGTTCACCCCTCCACTTT.

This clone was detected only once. The CDR3 sequence is CATSDPDRVDEQFF. The CDR3 DNA sequence: TGTGCCACCAGTGACCCGGACAGGGTCGATGAGCAGTTCTTC. J is TRBJ2-1 and V is TRBV24-1; 8 bases match TRBD1. Germline V lookup: CDR1 KGHDR, CDR2 SFDVKD. With 4 bases clipped from V and 8 bases from J, the junction kept 6 bases outside the gene matches. The CDR3 runs 14 residues.

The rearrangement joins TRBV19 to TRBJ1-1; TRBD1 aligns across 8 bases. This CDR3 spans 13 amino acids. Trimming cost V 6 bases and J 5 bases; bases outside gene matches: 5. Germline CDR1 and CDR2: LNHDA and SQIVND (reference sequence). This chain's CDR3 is CASSRDRRTEAFF. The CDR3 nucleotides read TGTGCCAGTAGCAGGGACAGGCGGACTGAAGCTTTCTTT.

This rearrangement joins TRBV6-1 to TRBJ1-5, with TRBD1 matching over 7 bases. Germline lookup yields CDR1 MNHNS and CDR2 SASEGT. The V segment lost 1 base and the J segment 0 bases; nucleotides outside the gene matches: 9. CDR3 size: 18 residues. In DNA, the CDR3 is TGTGCCAGCAGTGAAGATGACAGGGCCAAATATAGCAATCAGCCCCAGCATTTT. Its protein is CASSEDDRAKYSNQPQHF.

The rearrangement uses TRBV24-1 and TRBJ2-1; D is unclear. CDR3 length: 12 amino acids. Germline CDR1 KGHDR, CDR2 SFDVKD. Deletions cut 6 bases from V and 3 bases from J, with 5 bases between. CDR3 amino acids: CATSHSYNEQFF. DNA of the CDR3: TGTGCCACCAGTCACAGCTACAATGAGCAGTTCTTC.

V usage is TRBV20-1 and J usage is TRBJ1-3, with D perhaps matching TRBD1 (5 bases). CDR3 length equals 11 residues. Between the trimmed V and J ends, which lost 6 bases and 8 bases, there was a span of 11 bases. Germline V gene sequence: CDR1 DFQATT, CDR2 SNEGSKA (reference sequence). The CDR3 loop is CSAGGIDTIYF. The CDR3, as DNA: TGCAGTGCCGGGGGGATAGACACCATATATTTT.

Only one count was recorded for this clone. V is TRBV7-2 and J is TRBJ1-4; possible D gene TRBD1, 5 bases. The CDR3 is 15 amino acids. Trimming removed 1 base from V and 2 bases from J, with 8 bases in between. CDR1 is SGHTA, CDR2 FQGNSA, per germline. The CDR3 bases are TGTGCCAGCAGCTTAGTGCAGGGCACTAATGAAAAACTGTTTTTT. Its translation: CASSLVQGTNEKLFF.

CDR3 loop: CASSPDRANTGELFF. The CDR3 DNA reads as TGTGCCAGTAGTCCGGACAGGGCCAACACCGGGGAGCTGTTTTTT. The chain couples TRBV19 to TRBJ2-2, with TRBD1 matching 8 bases. The germline CDR1 and CDR2 sequences are LNHDA and SQIVND (reference sequence). The ends lost 5 bases at V and 2 bases at J; junction bases unmatched: 4. The CDR3 consists of 15 residues. Full variable domain (rest looked up from reference TRBV19 and TRBJ2-2): DGGITQSPKYLFRKEGQNVTLSCEQNLNHDAMYWYRQDPGQGLRLIYYSQIVNDFQKGDIAEGYSVSREKKESFPLTVTSAQKNPTAFYLCASSPDRANTGELFFGEGSRLTVL.

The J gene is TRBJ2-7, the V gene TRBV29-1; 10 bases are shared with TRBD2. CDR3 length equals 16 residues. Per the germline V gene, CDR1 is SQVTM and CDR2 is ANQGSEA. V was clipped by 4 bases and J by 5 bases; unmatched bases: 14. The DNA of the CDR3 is TGCAGCGTTGTACGAGATCCTTCTAGCGGGAGAGACGAGCAGTACTTC. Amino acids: CSVVRDPSSGRDEQYF.

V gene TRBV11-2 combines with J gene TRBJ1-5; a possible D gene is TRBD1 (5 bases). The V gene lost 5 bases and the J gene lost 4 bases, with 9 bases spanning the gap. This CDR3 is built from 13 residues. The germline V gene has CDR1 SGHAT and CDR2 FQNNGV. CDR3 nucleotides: TGTGCCAGCAGCGCGACAGCAAATCAGCCCCAGCATTTT. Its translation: CASSATANQPQHF.

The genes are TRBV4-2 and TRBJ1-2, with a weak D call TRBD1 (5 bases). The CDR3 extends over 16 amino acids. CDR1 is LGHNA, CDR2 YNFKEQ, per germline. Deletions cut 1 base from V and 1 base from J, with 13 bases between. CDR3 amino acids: CASSQASGIFNYGYTF. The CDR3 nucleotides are TGTGCCAGCAGCCAAGCGTCAGGGATCTTTAACTATGGCTACACCTTC.

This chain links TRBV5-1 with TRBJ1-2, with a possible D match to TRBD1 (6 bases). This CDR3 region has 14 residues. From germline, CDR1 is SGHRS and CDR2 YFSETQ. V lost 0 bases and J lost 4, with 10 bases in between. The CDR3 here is CASSLEGGRYGYTF. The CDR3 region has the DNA TGCGCCAGCAGCTTGGAGGGGGGGCGCTATGGCTACACCTTC.

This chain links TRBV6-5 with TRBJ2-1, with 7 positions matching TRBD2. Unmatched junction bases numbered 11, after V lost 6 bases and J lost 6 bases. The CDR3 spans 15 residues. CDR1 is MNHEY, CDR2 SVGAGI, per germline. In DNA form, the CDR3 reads TGTGCCAGCAGAGTGATGGCGGGAGTCGGCAATGAGCAGTTCTTC. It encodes CASRVMAGVGNEQFF.

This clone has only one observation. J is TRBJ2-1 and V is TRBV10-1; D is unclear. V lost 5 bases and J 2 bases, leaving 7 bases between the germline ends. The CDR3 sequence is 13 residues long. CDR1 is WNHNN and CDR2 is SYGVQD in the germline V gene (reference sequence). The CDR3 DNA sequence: TGCGCCAGCAGTCGGTCGACCTACAATGAGCAGTTCTTC. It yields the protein CASSRSTYNEQFF.